A selection of T cell receptor beta chains follows, all from one sample in a study of technical replicates of blood from a few donors. Profiled with immunoSEQ multiplex PCR; TCRdb holds only in-frame clones, not every one. In the table there are approximately 79,000 clones, 85% to 95% of which are singletons. The sample was T cells isolated from PBMCs. The source of these receptors is a human donor in good health. Both conserved end residues are part of each CDR3. Fields, in order: clone size, J gene, V gene, D gene, CDR3 DNA, CDR3 protein. The D gene is left open where the match is weak. A clone size is listed for some rows: how often the clone was seen (once, few, many), or a class if it is expanded.

clone size: once; J gene: TRBJ2-2; V gene: TRBV7-7; D gene: NA; CDR3 DNA: TGTGCTAGCAGCTACCAGGGAACGGCCGGGGAGCTGTTTTTT; CDR3 protein: CASSYQGTAGELFF
clone size: NA; J gene: TRBJ1-2; V gene: TRBV6-5; D gene: NA; CDR3 DNA: TGTGCCAGCAGTTACCCTGGGACATCTGGCTACACCTTC; CDR3 protein: CASSYPGTSGYTF
clone size: NA; J gene: TRBJ1-3; V gene: TRBV6-5; D gene: TRBD1; CDR3 DNA: TGTGCCAGCGTGGACAGGGGCATCGGAAACACCATATATTTT; CDR3 protein: CASVDRGIGNTIYF
clone size: NA; J gene: TRBJ2-3; V gene: TRBV2; D gene: NA; CDR3 DNA: TGTGCCAGCAGTGAACCGGATATTAGGACTCGCCCCTTCGATGATACGCAGTATTTT; CDR3 protein: CASSEPDIRTRPFDDTQYF
clone size: NA; J gene: TRBJ2-1; V gene: TRBV27; D gene: NA; CDR3 DNA: TGTGCCAGCAGTTTAGTCGGAGACTACAATGAGCAGTTCTTC; CDR3 protein: CASSLVGDYNEQFF
clone size: NA; J gene: TRBJ2-1; V gene: TRBV4-2; D gene: NA; CDR3 DNA: TGTGCCAGCAGCCCTCCCTCTCAGGGCTCCTACAATGAGCAGTTCTTC; CDR3 protein: CASSPPSQGSYNEQFF
clone size: NA; J gene: TRBJ1-1; V gene: TRBV29-1; D gene: TRBD1; CDR3 DNA: TGCAGCGTTGAGGGAGGACAGGGGAGCACTGAAGCTTTCTTT; CDR3 protein: CSVEGGQGSTEAFF
clone size: NA; J gene: TRBJ2-5; V gene: TRBV19; D gene: TRBD2; CDR3 DNA: TGTGCCAGTAGTATGGGGCTAGCGGGAGGTCGGGAGACCCAGTACTTC; CDR3 protein: CASSMGLAGGRETQYF
clone size: NA; J gene: TRBJ2-1; V gene: TRBV4-3; D gene: NA; CDR3 DNA: TGCGCCAGCAGCCACCTCGACCCCCGGGACTCCAACTACAATGAGCAGTTCTTC; CDR3 protein: CASSHLDPRDSNYNEQFF
clone size: NA; J gene: TRBJ2-5; V gene: TRBV29-1; D gene: NA; CDR3 DNA: TGCAGCGTTGGGAGGGGGCGGTCCATTCAAGAGACCCAGTACTTC; CDR3 protein: CSVGRGRSIQETQYF
clone size: NA; J gene: TRBJ2-3; V gene: TRBV9; D gene: NA; CDR3 DNA: TGTGCCAGCAGCGCTCGTACTAGCACAGATACGCAGTATTTT; CDR3 protein: CASSARTSTDTQYF
clone size: NA; J gene: TRBJ2-7; V gene: TRBV7-2; D gene: TRBD1; CDR3 DNA: TGTGCCAGCAGCTTTAGGACAGGGGGTTCCTACGAGCAGTACTTC; CDR3 protein: CASSFRTGGSYEQYF
clone size: NA; J gene: TRBJ2-7; V gene: TRBV6-5; D gene: TRBD1; CDR3 DNA: TGTGCCAGCACCCGGGACAGGGTCGAGCAGTACTTC; CDR3 protein: CASTRDRVEQYF
clone size: NA; J gene: TRBJ2-3; V gene: TRBV11-2; D gene: TRBD2; CDR3 DNA: TGTGCCAGCACCGATAAGCGGGAGGGCACAGATACGCAGTATTTT; CDR3 protein: CASTDKREGTDTQYF
clone size: NA; J gene: TRBJ2-5; V gene: TRBV5-6; D gene: TRBD2; CDR3 DNA: TGTGCCAGCAGCTTCCGGACTAGTTTAAAAGAGACCCAGTACTTC; CDR3 protein: CASSFRTSLKETQYF
clone size: once; J gene: TRBJ2-1; V gene: TRBV10-3; D gene: TRBD2; CDR3 DNA: TGTGCCATCAAAGGGGATCAAGGACTAGCGGGAAACAATGAGCAGTTCTTC; CDR3 protein: CAIKGDQGLAGNNEQFF
clone size: NA; J gene: TRBJ2-3; V gene: TRBV9; D gene: NA; CDR3 DNA: TGTGCCAGCAGCCCAGATGGGCTAGCTACAGATACGCAGTATTTT; CDR3 protein: CASSPDGLATDTQYF
clone size: NA; J gene: TRBJ1-2; V gene: TRBV30; D gene: TRBD1; CDR3 DNA: TGTGCCTGGAGTGTCGTGGGGACAGTCGGCTACACCTTC; CDR3 protein: CAWSVVGTVGYTF
clone size: few; J gene: TRBJ1-2; V gene: TRBV10-3; D gene: TRBD1; CDR3 DNA: TGTGCCATCAGTGAGTCGGGTCGGGCGGCAGGGGGAAGAGTTGGCTACACCTTC; CDR3 protein: CAISESGRAAGGRVGYTF
clone size: once; J gene: TRBJ2-1; V gene: TRBV7-3; D gene: TRBD2; CDR3 DNA: TGTGCCAGCAGCTCACTAGCGGGCTCCTACAATGAGCAGTTCTTC; CDR3 protein: CASSSLAGSYNEQFF
clone size: NA; J gene: TRBJ2-1; V gene: TRBV9; D gene: TRBD2; CDR3 DNA: TGTGCCAGCAGCACTAGGACTAGCGGGAGGGCCTGGGTTGAGCAGTTCTTC; CDR3 protein: CASSTRTSGRAWVEQFF
clone size: NA; J gene: TRBJ2-2; V gene: TRBV6-5; D gene: NA; CDR3 DNA: TGTGCCAGCAGGAAGTTTCTAACCGGGGAGCTGTTTTTT; CDR3 protein: CASRKFLTGELFF
clone size: NA; J gene: TRBJ2-2; V gene: TRBV6-5; D gene: TRBD1; CDR3 DNA: TGTGCCAGCAGCATGGACAGGCCCTCCACCGGGGAGCTGTTTTTT; CDR3 protein: CASSMDRPSTGELFF
clone size: NA; J gene: TRBJ2-3; V gene: TRBV9; D gene: NA; CDR3 DNA: TGTGCCAGCAGCGTAGGCCCTAGAGATACGCAGTATTTT; CDR3 protein: CASSVGPRDTQYF
clone size: once; J gene: TRBJ2-1; V gene: TRBV5-1; D gene: TRBD2; CDR3 DNA: TGCGCCAGCAGCGGGACTAGCGGCTACAATGAGCAGTTCTTC; CDR3 protein: CASSGTSGYNEQFF
clone size: NA; J gene: TRBJ1-3; V gene: TRBV9; D gene: NA; CDR3 DNA: TGTGCCAGCAGCGTAGGATTGGGAGGGGTCGACTCTGGAAACACCATATATTTT; CDR3 protein: CASSVGLGGVDSGNTIYF
clone size: NA; J gene: TRBJ2-2; V gene: TRBV6-6; D gene: TRBD1; CDR3 DNA: TGTGCCAGCAGTTATTCCGGGACAGGGGGTACCGGGGAGCTGTTTTTT; CDR3 protein: CASSYSGTGGTGELFF
clone size: NA; J gene: TRBJ2-5; V gene: TRBV5-5; D gene: NA; CDR3 DNA: TGTGCCAGCAGCTTCGGGGGAGATGAGACCCAGTACTTC; CDR3 protein: CASSFGGDETQYF
clone size: NA; J gene: TRBJ2-5; V gene: TRBV5-1; D gene: NA; CDR3 DNA: TGCGCCAGCAGCTTGGCCCCCCTGAGCCCGAGGGGGGGGACCCAGTACTTC; CDR3 protein: CASSLAPLSPRGGTQYF
clone size: NA; J gene: TRBJ2-7; V gene: TRBV14; D gene: NA; CDR3 DNA: TGTGCCAGCAGCCAGGGCCTCGAGCAGTACTTC; CDR3 protein: CASSQGLEQYF
clone size: NA; J gene: TRBJ2-5; V gene: TRBV13; D gene: NA; CDR3 DNA: TGTGCCAGCAGCTTAACCCCAGGGGAAGAGACCCAGTACTTC; CDR3 protein: CASSLTPGEETQYF
clone size: NA; J gene: TRBJ2-3; V gene: TRBV7-2; D gene: NA; CDR3 DNA: TGTGCCAGCAGCTTATCAGCGGTGAGCACAGATACGCAGTATTTT; CDR3 protein: CASSLSAVSTDTQYF
clone size: NA; J gene: TRBJ2-7; V gene: TRBV6-6; D gene: TRBD2; CDR3 DNA: TGTGCCAGCAGTTACATGTGGACTAGTAGGGAGCAGTACTTC; CDR3 protein: CASSYMWTSREQYF
clone size: once; J gene: TRBJ1-2; V gene: TRBV11-2; D gene: NA; CDR3 DNA: TGTGCCAGCAGCCCTACTACAGGGACCTACGGCTACACCTTC; CDR3 protein: CASSPTTGTYGYTF
clone size: NA; J gene: TRBJ2-1; V gene: TRBV28; D gene: TRBD1; CDR3 DNA: TGTGCCAGCAGTTTCGGCGGGACAGGGTACAATGAGCAGTTCTTC; CDR3 protein: CASSFGGTGYNEQFF
clone size: NA; J gene: TRBJ2-3; V gene: TRBV7-8; D gene: NA; CDR3 DNA: TGTGCCAGCAGCTTAGTGGGGTCCAGGGGAGATACGCAGTATTTT; CDR3 protein: CASSLVGSRGDTQYF
clone size: NA; J gene: TRBJ2-2; V gene: TRBV27; D gene: TRBD2; CDR3 DNA: TGTGCCAGCAGTCACAGAGCGGGAGGTATATCTGTGGACACCGGGGAGCTGTTTTTT; CDR3 protein: CASSHRAGGISVDTGELFF
clone size: NA; J gene: TRBJ2-7; V gene: TRBV5-6; D gene: NA; CDR3 DNA: TGTGCCAGCAGTTTTTTAACAGTGACCTACGAGCAGTACTTC; CDR3 protein: CASSFLTVTYEQYF
clone size: NA; J gene: TRBJ2-1; V gene: TRBV30; D gene: NA; CDR3 DNA: TGTGCCTGGAGTGTAGGGGGGAGGGCCAGCAATGAGCAGTTCTTC; CDR3 protein: CAWSVGGRASNEQFF